Listed below are T cell receptor beta chains from one sample, sequenced in a study. Using its own MiXCR run on the RT-PCR reads, TCRdb lists one record per CDR3 protein. Of hundreds of thousands of distinct CDR3 sequences in the sample, approximately 15% are singletons; the top ten hold 3.6%. The material sequenced was memory CD4+ T cells from blood. These receptors came from a female donor in good health, serving as a healthy control. CDR3s include the opening cysteine and the closing phenylalanine or tryptophan. Fields, in order: D gene, clone size, V gene, CDR3 length, J gene, CDR3 protein, CDR3 DNA. A D gene is named only where the DNA matches it firmly. The size entry is marked missing in some rows and otherwise reads once, few, many or a size class.

TRBD1	many	TRBV29-1	16	TRBJ2-5	CSVGGSRTGRQETQYF	TGCAGCGTTGGAGGGTCCAGGACAGGACGCCAAGAGACCCAGTACTTC
.	few	TRBV7-2	11	TRBJ1-2	CASGRENGYTF	TGTGCCAGCGGCAGGGAGAATGGCTACACCTTC
.	few	TRBV11-2	13	TRBJ2-7	CASSLGVWVEQYF	TGTGCCAGCAGCTTAGGGGTCTGGGTCGAGCAGTACTTC
TRBD1	few	TRBV20-1	13	TRBJ1-2	CSASEARDRVYTF	TGCAGTGCTAGTGAGGCCCGGGACAGGGTGTACACCTTC
TRBD2	many	TRBV4-3	16	TRBJ2-3	CASSQGIGLAWDTQYF	TGCGCCAGCAGCCAAGGCATTGGACTAGCATGGGATACGCAGTATTTT
TRBD1	many	TRBV12-3/TRBV12-4	13	TRBJ1-2	CASSWGQNYGYTF	TGTGCCAGCAGTTGGGGACAGAACTATGGCTACACCTTC
TRBD1	few	TRBV7-2	16	TRBJ1-2	CASSSTPGGAAGGYTF	TGTGCCAGCAGCTCAACCCCAGGGGGCGCCGCTGGAGGCTACACCTTC
.	many	TRBV5-5	15	TRBJ2-3	CASIMGGGLTDTQYF	TGTGCCAGCATTATGGGAGGGGGACTCACAGATACGCAGTATTTT
.	many	TRBV7-2	14	TRBJ2-3	CASSLQPAQDTQYF	TGTGCCAGCAGCTTACAACCGGCACAGGATACGCAGTATTTT
.	many	TRBV7-2	14	TRBJ2-7	CASSLGQVGYEQYF	TGTGCCAGCAGCTTAGGACAGGTCGGCTACGAGCAGTACTTC
TRBD1	few	TRBV7-2	16	TRBJ1-2	CASSPLPRTGGKGYTF	TGTGCCAGCAGCCCCCTGCCCAGGACAGGGGGGAAGGGCTACACCTTC
TRBD1	many	TRBV4-3	14	TRBJ2-7	CASSPGTGEGEQYF	TGCGCCAGCAGCCCGGGGACAGGCGAAGGCGAGCAGTACTTC
.	.	TRBV6-6	12	TRBJ1-5	CASSPGREPQHF	TGTGCCAGCAGTCCCGGGCGGGAGCCCCAGCATTTT
.	few	TRBV27	14	TRBJ2-5	CASSLSVLQETQYF	TGTGCCAGCAGTTTGTCGGTTCTCCAAGAGACCCAGTACTTC
TRBD1	few	TRBV12-5	13	TRBJ2-1	CASGLETGYEQFF	TGTGCTAGTGGTTTGGAGACAGGGTATGAGCAGTTCTTC
TRBD1	many	TRBV12-3/TRBV12-4	13	TRBJ1-2	CASSLAGGLGYTF	TGTGCCAGCAGTTTAGCAGGGGGCCTTGGCTACACCTTC
TRBD2	.	TRBV11-3	17	TRBJ2-3	CASSFRSSGTSTDTQYF	TGTGCCAGCAGCTTTAGGTCTAGCGGGACTAGCACAGATACGCAGTATTTT
.	.	TRBV7-9	13	TRBJ2-1	CASSPLSSSEQFF	TGTGCCAGCAGCCCCCTTTCCAGTAGTGAGCAGTTCTTC
.	.	TRBV20-1	10	TRBJ2-5	CSSWGETQYF	TGCAGTAGCTGGGGAGAGACCCAGTACTTC
.	many	TRBV20-1	15	TRBJ1-2	CSARDPERLTYGYTF	TGCAGTGCTAGAGATCCAGAGAGACTTACCTATGGCTACACCTTC
TRBD2	many	TRBV12-3/TRBV12-4	16	TRBJ2-3	CASSSTSGPRIDTQYF	TGTGCCAGCAGCTCTACTAGCGGCCCTAGGATAGATACGCAGTATTTT
TRBD1	few	TRBV6-5	15	TRBJ1-4	CASSSQGAGTEKLFF	TGTGCCAGCAGTTCTCAGGGGGCCGGGACTGAAAAACTGTTTTTT
.	.	TRBV2	14	TRBJ2-1	CASSEASEDNEQFF	TGTGCCAGCAGTGAAGCAAGTGAGGACAATGAGCAGTTCTTC
.	many	TRBV12-3/TRBV12-4	14	TRBJ2-7	CASRRTASSYEQYF	TGTGCCAGCAGAAGGACAGCGAGCTCCTACGAGCAGTACTTC
.	many	TRBV12-3/TRBV12-4	15	TRBJ2-3	CASSFLGGPTATQYF	TGTGCCAGCAGTTTTCTCGGGGGACCGACAGCTACGCAGTATTTT
TRBD2	.	TRBV5-1	15	TRBJ2-7	CASSGGLAGEYEQYF	TGCGCCAGCAGCGGAGGACTAGCGGGAGAGTACGAGCAGTACTTC
.	.	TRBV12-3/TRBV12-4	14	TRBJ2-2	CASSLLAGTGSCFF	.
TRBD1	few	TRBV5-1	15	TRBJ1-2	CASSLGQGAIYGYTF	TGCGCCAGCAGTTTAGGACAGGGGGCGATCTATGGCTACACCTTC
TRBD1	.	TRBV20-1	14	TRBJ1-2	CSARDTDRGHGYTF	TGCAGTGCTAGAGATACGGACAGGGGGCATGGCTACACCTTC
TRBD1	.	TRBV7-6	16	TRBJ2-3	CASSSTGGAGTGTQYF	TGTGCCAGCAGCTCTACAGGGGGCGCGGGCACAGGTACGCAGTATTTT
.	few	TRBV4-3	15	TRBJ1-1	CASSRGHGLNTEAFF	TGCGCCAGCAGCCGGGGACACGGCTTGAACACTGAAGCTTTCTTT
TRBD2	many	TRBV12-3/TRBV12-4	14	TRBJ2-7	CASRELAGASEQYF	TGTGCCAGCAGGGAACTAGCGGGTGCATCCGAGCAGTACTTC
TRBD2	.	TRBV10-3	15	TRBJ2-3	CAISLAGLSTDTQYF	TGTGCCATCAGCTTAGCGGGGCTCAGCACAGATACGCAGTATTTT
TRBD2	.	TRBV20-1	14	TRBJ2-7	CTIPRLAGGHEQYF	TGCACGATCCCTCGACTAGCGGGAGGGCACGAGCAGTACTTC
.	many	TRBV4-3	16	TRBJ1-3	CASSQGFDRLGNTIYF	TGCGCCAGCAGCCAGGGGTTCGACAGGCTTGGAAACACCATATATTTT
TRBD1	few	TRBV10-3	16	TRBJ1-2	CAISAVQGASNYGYTF	TGTGCCATCAGTGCGGTACAGGGGGCGTCTAACTATGGCTACACCTTC
TRBD2	.	TRBV9	15	TRBJ2-3	CASSARLASTDTQYF	TGTGCCAGCAGCGCCCGACTAGCTAGCACAGATACGCAGTATTTT
TRBD2	.	TRBV12-3/TRBV12-4	14	TRBJ2-7	CASQGGLAGYEQYF	TGTGCCAGCCAGGGAGGACTAGCGGGATACGAGCAGTACTTC
.	many	TRBV5-5	16	TRBJ1-5	CASSLSMAASNQPQHF	TGTGCCAGCAGCTTGAGCATGGCGGCCAGCAATCAGCCCCAGCATTTT
.	.	TRBV29-1	12	TRBJ1-1	CSVTAFGSEAFF	TGCAGCGTTACTGCTTTTGGCTCTGAAGCTTTCTTT
.	.	TRBV28	13	TRBJ1-2	CASNLGGRDGYTF	TGTGCCAGCAACCTTGGGGGACGGGATGGCTACACCTTC
.	few	TRBV12-3/TRBV12-4	11	TRBJ2-1	CASGEGDEQFF	TGTGCCAGCGGGGAAGGGGATGAGCAGTTCTTC
.	.	TRBV7-2	15	TRBJ1-5	CASSLSSALNQPQHF	TGTGCCAGCAGCTTAAGTTCGGCACTCAATCAGCCCCAGCATTTT
.	.	TRBV2	12	TRBJ2-5	CASKADQETQYF	TGTGCCAGCAAGGCTGACCAAGAGACCCAGTACTTC
.	.	TRBV18	15	TRBJ1-6	CASSPPLVVGETLHF	TGTGCCAGCTCACCACCCCTGGTGGTGGGCGAAACCCTCCACTTT
TRBD1	.	TRBV4-2	15	TRBJ1-5	CASSQERQGGQPQHF	TGTGCCAGCAGCCAAGAACGACAGGGAGGCCAGCCCCAGCATTTT
.	.	TRBV12-3/TRBV12-4	14	TRBJ2-3	CASSFDRSTDTQYF	TGTGCCAGCAGTTTCGACAGGAGCACAGATACGCAGTATTTT
.	.	TRBV7-2	13	TRBJ1-4	CASRSGEVEKLFF	TGTGCCAGCAGATCAGGGGAGGTCGAAAAACTGTTTTTT
.	.	TRBV19	13	TRBJ2-3	CASRLFQGDTQYF	TGTGCCAGTAGGCTGTTCCAAGGAGATACGCAGTATTTT
TRBD1	.	TRBV18	14	TRBJ2-4	CASSPGTGQNIQYF	TGTGCCAGCTCACCAGGGACAGGGCAAAACATTCAGTACTTC
TRBD1	.	TRBV20-1	12	TRBJ1-5	CSAGQGAQPQHF	TGCAGTGCTGGACAGGGGGCTCAGCCCCAGCATTTT
.	.	TRBV12-3/TRBV12-4	13	TRBJ1-4	CASGVATNEKLFF	TGTGCCAGCGGGGTTGCAACTAATGAAAAACTGTTTTTT
.	few	TRBV14	15	TRBJ1-4	CASSLLGGVGEKLFF	TGTGCCAGCAGCCTCCTCGGGGGGGTTGGAGAAAAACTGTTTTTT
TRBD2	.	TRBV5-1	15	TRBJ2-3	CASSLEPTSGGAQYF	TGCGCCAGCAGCTTGGAGCCGACTAGCGGGGGGGCGCAGTATTTT
TRBD2	few	TRBV9	16	TRBJ2-7	CASSGNRLAGESEQYF	TGTGCCAGCAGCGGCAACCGACTAGCGGGAGAAAGCGAGCAGTACTTC
TRBD1	few	TRBV20-1	13	TRBJ1-2	CSASGGDRVGYTF	TGCAGTGCTAGTGGGGGAGACAGGGTTGGCTACACCTTC
.	few	TRBV15	15	TRBJ2-7	CATHPGGTNSYEQYF	TGTGCCACCCACCCTGGGGGAACTAACTCCTACGAGCAGTACTTC
TRBD2	.	TRBV5-1	14	TRBJ2-1	CASSSLAGANEQFF	TGCGCCAGCAGCTCTTTAGCGGGAGCGAATGAGCAGTTCTTC